The clone carrying this T cell receptor (beta chain) showed up many times. Its antigen remains unidentified. Germline V gene data show CDR1 as SGDLS and CDR2 as YYNGEE. The CDR3 is 18 residues long. The trim removed 3 bases at V and 0 bases at J, leaving 8 bases unmatched. This entry is derived from a study of T cells in Graves' hyperthyroidism and ophthalmopathy. There were TCR beta CDR3 regions amplified from RNA transcripts. Carried out on the TCR CDR3, a first-round RT-PCR used the HTBI primer set. Via MiXCR, TCRdb re-called the multiplex PCR reads, giving one row per CDR3 protein. The data hold fewer than 250,000 distinct CDR3 sequences, with around 25% observed a single time. General study findings and limits: Most clonotypes that expanded in the thyroid above 0.001 also showed up in blood. With a median lead of about 6.9 months before onset, the model predicted ophthalmopathy.

The receptor was isolated from a woman in her forties with Graves' ophthalmopathy. The specimen sequenced was blood. The chain employs TRBV9 and TRBJ2-7; TRBD2 matches 14 bases. The CDR3, as DNA: TGTGCCAGCAGCGCGGGCGCCGGGACTAGCGGGAGCTCCTACGAGCAGTACTTC. This codes for CASSAGAGTSGSSYEQYF.